Listed below are T cell receptor beta chains from one sample, sequenced in a study of T cells after yellow fever vaccination. MiXCR was run by TCRdb on the 5' RACE reads, yielding one entry per CDR3 protein. Altogether hundreds of thousands of distinct CDR3 sequences are present, around 13% being singletons, with the ten largest covering 2.5% to 4%. The material was CD4+ T cells sorted from PBMCs, obtained 15 days after the yellow fever booster vaccination. The receptor set was obtained from a man aged 18 to 30 who received the YFV17D yellow fever vaccine. Both conserved end residues are part of each CDR3. Each record gives: D gene, V gene, J gene, clone size, CDR3 protein, CDR3 DNA. The D gene is left open where the match is weak. Clone size is not always given. Where it is, it says once, few, many or a class for expanded clones.

>TRBD1|TRBV5-1|TRBJ1-4|NA
CASSLTPGQANEKLFF
TGCGCCAGCAGCTTGACACCGGGACAGGCTAATGAAAAACTGTTTTTT
>NA|TRBV7-2|TRBJ1-4|NA
CASSSYEKLFF
TGTGCCAGCAGCTCCTATGAAAAACTGTTTTTT
>TRBD2|TRBV7-2|TRBJ2-1|many
CASSLSGGVPWEQFF
TGTGCCAGCAGCTTAAGCGGGGGGGTCCCGTGGGAGCAGTTCTTC
>NA|TRBV5-1|TRBJ2-3|NA
CASSLVGEVDTQYF
TGCGCCAGCAGCTTGGTAGGGGAAGTAGATACGCAGTATTTT
>TRBD1|TRBV5-1|TRBJ2-7|NA
CASSSNWVRTGSLMREQYF
TGCGCCAGCAGCTCCAATTGGGTACGGACAGGGTCCCTCATGAGGGAGCAGTACTTC
>NA|TRBV6-1|TRBJ1-2|NA
CASKEGPGSIYGYTF
TGTGCCAGCAAAGAAGGTCCGGGTTCTATCTATGGCTACACCTTC
>TRBD1|TRBV18|TRBJ1-2|NA
CASSGRDRANYGYTF
TGTGCCAGCTCAGGCCGGGACAGAGCTAACTATGGCTACACCTTC
>TRBD1|TRBV6-1|TRBJ1-6|NA
CASILGQGVLNSPLHF
TGTGCCAGCATTCTCGGACAGGGGGTGCTCAATTCACCCCTCCACTTT
>NA|TRBV7-2|TRBJ2-4|NA
CASSLIGNIQYF
TGTGCCAGCAGCCTAATAGGGAACATTCAGTACTTC
>TRBD2|TRBV19|TRBJ2-1|few
CAKSCRWRGAYNEQFF
TGTGCTAAGTCCTGCCGTTGGCGGGGGGCTTACAATGAGCAGTTCTTC
>NA|TRBV7-3|TRBJ2-7|NA
CASSLRDGTSYEQYF
TGTGCCAGCAGCCTTCGGGACGGAACTTCCTACGAGCAGTACTTC